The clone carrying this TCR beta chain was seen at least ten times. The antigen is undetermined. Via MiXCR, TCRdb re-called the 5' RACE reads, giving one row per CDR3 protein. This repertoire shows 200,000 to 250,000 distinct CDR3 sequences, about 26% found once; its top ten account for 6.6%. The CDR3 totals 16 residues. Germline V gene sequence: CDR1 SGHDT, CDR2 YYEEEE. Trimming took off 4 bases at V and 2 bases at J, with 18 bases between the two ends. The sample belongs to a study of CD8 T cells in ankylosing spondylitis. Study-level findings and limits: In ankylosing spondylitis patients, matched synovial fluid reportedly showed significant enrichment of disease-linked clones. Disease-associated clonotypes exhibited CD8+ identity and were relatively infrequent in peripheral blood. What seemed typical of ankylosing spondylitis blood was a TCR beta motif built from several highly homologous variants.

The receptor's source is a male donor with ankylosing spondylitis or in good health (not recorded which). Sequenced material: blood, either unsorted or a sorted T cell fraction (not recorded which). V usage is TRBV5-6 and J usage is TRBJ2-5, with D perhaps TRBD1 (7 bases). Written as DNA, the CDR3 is TGTGCCAGCAGCCAGGGGGGCGTCACGGGACAAGAGACCCAGTACTTC. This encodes CASSQGGVTGQETQYF.